This T cell receptor beta chain originates from a study of blood T cell repertoires in COVID-19. The CDR3 extends over 15 amino acids. Trimming cost V 4 bases and J 7 bases; bases outside gene matches: 11. Germline CDR1 is SGDLS and CDR2 is YYNGEE. Here immunoSEQ multiplex PCR was the method, and the copy in TCRdb shows in-frame clones only, minus some. The sample has some 400,000 clones; approximately 89% are singletons. Cohort 3 recovery required two negative PCRs, clearance, or symptom resolution. The sequenced sample consisted of PBMCs or T cells enriched from blood (not recorded which). The TCR comes from a man aged 25-40 years who had recovered from COVID-19. The chain uses TRBV9 and TRBJ2-7, with 10 positions matching TRBD1. The CDR3 bases are TGTGCCAGCAGCACAGGGGGACAGGGGTTGGGAGAGCAGTACTTC. Protein sequence: CASSTGGQGLGEQYF.